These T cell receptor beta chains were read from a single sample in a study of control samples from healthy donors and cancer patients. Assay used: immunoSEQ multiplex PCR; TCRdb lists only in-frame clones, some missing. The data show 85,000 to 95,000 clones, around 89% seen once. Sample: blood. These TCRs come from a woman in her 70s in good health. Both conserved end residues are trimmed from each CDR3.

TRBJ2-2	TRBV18	ASSPGATGELF
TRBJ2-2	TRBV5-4	ASSLRGRITGELF
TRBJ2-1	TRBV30	AWSVDYNEQF
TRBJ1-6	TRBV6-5	ASSYSTLTRNSPLH
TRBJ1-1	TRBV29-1	SVDKQGMNTEAF
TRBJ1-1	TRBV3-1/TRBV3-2	ASSPQGNTEAF
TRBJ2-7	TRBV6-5	ASSYSPRAGYEQY
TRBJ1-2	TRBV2	ASMQGYGYT
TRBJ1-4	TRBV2	ASSDRTGRDEKLF
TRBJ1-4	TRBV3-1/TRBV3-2	ASSQAGISEKLF
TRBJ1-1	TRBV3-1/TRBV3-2	ASSQGFHTEAF
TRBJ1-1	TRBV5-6	ASRYGTGAYAEAF
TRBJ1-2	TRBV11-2	ASSSTGQGSGYT
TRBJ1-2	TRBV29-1	SYRTGGLGGYT
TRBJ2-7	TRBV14	ASSRDMVREQY
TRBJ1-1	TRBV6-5	ASKMTGNTEAF
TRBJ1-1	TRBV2	ASKRGVNTEAF
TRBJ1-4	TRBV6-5	ASTAVFATNEKLF
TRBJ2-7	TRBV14	ASSQEAPAPGLDSYEQY
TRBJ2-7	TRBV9	ASSVGPGGLYEQY
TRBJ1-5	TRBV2	ASSGEGGSSNQPQH
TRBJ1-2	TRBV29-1	SVTTGPHGDYGYT
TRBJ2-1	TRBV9	ASSVDGRGVGEQF
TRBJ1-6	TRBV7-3	ASSLSRRGVSPLH
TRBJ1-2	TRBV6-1	ASSVLMVGQGDGYT
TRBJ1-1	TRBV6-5	ASSHSTEAF
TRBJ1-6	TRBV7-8	ASSPWGRSDSPLH
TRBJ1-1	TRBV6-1	ASSEGESTEAF
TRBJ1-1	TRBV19	ASWDRISLPNTEAF
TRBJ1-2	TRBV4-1	ASSQVPGRDPYGYT
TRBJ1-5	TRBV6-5	ASSWGRSFNQPQH
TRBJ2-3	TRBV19	ASSWPPGTQY
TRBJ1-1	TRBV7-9	ASSFRDRPPEAF
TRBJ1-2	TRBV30	AWSVSGADGYT
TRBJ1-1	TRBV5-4	ASSLDSTANTEAF
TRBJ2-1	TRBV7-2	ASSFQPAYNEQF
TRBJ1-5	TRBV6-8	ASRGGWDQPQH
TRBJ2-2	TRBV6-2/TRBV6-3	ASSYRRTGELF
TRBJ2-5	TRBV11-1	ASSLNQASGETQY
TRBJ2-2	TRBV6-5	ASTGGAKNTGELF
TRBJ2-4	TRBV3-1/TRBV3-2	ASSRTEGAKNIQY
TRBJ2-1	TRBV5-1	ASSGQGEAFNEQF
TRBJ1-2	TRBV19	ASSIDPRSMGYT
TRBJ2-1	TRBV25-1	ASRRAGEQF
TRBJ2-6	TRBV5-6	ASSLLGRGSGANVLT
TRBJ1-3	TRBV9	ASSVGHSGGASGNTIY
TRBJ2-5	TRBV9	ASSASLVLAAGETQY
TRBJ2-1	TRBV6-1	ASSEDRNEQF
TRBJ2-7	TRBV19	ASRDPPGEQY
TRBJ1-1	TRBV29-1	SAQGGKDTEAF
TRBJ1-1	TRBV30	AWRKQGNTEAF
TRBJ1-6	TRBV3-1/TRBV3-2	ASSQGAGQTAPLH
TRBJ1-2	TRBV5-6	ASSSMTGAYGYT
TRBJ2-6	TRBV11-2	ASSRRTGTPGANVLT
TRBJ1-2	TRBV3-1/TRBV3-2	ASSPTGSGRGYT